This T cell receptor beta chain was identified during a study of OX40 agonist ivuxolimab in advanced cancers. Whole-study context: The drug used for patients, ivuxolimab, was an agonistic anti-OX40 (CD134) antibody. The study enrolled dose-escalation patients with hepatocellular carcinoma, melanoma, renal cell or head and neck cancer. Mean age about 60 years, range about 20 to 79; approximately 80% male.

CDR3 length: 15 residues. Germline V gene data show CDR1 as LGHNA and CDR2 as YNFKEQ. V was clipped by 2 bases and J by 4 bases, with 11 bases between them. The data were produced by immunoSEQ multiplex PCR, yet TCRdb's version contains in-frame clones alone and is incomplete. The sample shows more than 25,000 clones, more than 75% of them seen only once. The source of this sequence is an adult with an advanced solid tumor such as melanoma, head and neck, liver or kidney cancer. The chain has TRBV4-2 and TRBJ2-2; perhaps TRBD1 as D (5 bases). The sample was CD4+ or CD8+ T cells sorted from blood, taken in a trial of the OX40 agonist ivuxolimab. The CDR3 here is CASSQSRAGTGELFF. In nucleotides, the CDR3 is TGTGCCAGCAGCCAAAGCAGGGCTGGCACCGGGGAGCTGTTTTTT.